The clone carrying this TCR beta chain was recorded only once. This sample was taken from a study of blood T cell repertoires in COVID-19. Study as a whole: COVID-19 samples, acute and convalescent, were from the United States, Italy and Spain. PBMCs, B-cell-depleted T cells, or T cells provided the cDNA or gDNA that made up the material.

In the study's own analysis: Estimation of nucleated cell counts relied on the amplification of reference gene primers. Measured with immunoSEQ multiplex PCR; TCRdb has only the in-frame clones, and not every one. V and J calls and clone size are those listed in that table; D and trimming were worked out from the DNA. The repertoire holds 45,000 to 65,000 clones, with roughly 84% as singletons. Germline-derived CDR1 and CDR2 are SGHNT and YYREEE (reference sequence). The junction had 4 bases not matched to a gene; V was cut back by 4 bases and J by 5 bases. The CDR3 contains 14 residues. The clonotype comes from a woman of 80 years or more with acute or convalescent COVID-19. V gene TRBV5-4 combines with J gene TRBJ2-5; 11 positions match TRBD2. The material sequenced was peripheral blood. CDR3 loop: CASSPSGGHETQYF. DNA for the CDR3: TGTGCCAGCAGCCCTAGCGGGGGGCACGAGACCCAGTACTTC.